A single sample gave rise to the 27 T cell receptor beta chains below, sequenced in a study of beta chain features in type 1 diabetes. Whole-study results and caveats: Among patients with Type 1 diabetes, TCRB CDR3s were moderately but significantly shorter in every one of the four CD4+ subsets.

Reverse transcribing all isolated RNA meant expressed TCRB transcripts were sequenced. The table came from immunoSEQ multiplex PCR; TCRdb's copy has only in-frame clones and leaves some out. The sample lists under 250,000 clones; approximately 15% were seen once. Their target antigens are unknown. The specimen was naive CD4+ T cells from blood. The receptors here all came from a man younger than 40 with type 1 diabetes.

The chain uses TRBV7-9 and TRBJ2-3; TRBD2 matches at 10 bases. V dropped 5 bases and J dropped 7; count of bases not matched to a gene: 15. The CDR3 sequence is 17 residues long. CDR1 and CDR2 (germline): SEHNR, FQNEAQ (reference sequence). The DNA of the CDR3 is TGTGCCAGCAGCCGCTCTGGGGGAGCTAGCGGGAGCTATACGCAGTATTTT. Its protein product is CASSRSGGASGSYTQYF. Variable domain in full (rest from reference TRBV7-9 and TRBJ2-3): DTGVSQNPRHKITKRGQNVTFRCDPISEHNRLYWYRQTLGQGPEFLTYFQNEAQLEKSRLLSDRFSAERPKGSFSTLEIQRTEQGDSAMYLCASSRSGGASGSYTQYFGPGTRLTVL.

This clone was seen more than once but under ten times. As DNA, the CDR3 is TGTGCCAGCAGCTCAACCCCAGGAGGGGACACTGAAGCTTTCTTT. Translated: CASSSTPGGDTEAFF. V and J are TRBV9 and TRBJ1-1; possible D gene TRBD1, 5 bases. Germline loops: CDR1 SGDLS, CDR2 YYNGEE. Between the trimmed V and J ends, which lost 4 bases and 3 bases, there was a span of 16 bases. CDR3 length equals 15 residues.

The chain uses TRBV7-9 and TRBJ1-6; D possibly corresponds to TRBD1 (5 bases). The CDR3 spans 13 residues. V lost 3 bases and J 7 bases, leaving 7 bases between the germline ends. Germline-derived CDR1 and CDR2 are SEHNR and FQNEAQ (reference sequence). The CDR3 region is CASSFGGNSPLHF. CDR3 nucleotide sequence: TGTGCCAGCAGCTTTGGGGGGAATTCACCCCTCCACTTT. Variable domain in full (rest from reference TRBV7-9 and TRBJ1-6): DTGVSQNPRHKITKRGQNVTFRCDPISEHNRLYWYRQTLGQGPEFLTYFQNEAQLEKSRLLSDRFSAERPKGSFSTLEIQRTEQGDSAMYLCASSFGGNSPLHFGNGTRLTVT.

A few counts support this clone. V gene TRBV30 combines with J gene TRBJ1-1; D gene ambiguous. This CDR3 spans 15 amino acids. Looked up from germline, CDR1 is GTSNPN and CDR2 is SVGIG (reference sequence). V gave up 1 base and J gave up 0 bases, with 12 bases separating them. CDR3 nucleotide sequence: TGTGCCTGGAGTGAAAGAGAGGATTTGAACACTGAAGCTTTCTTT. Its translation: CAWSEREDLNTEAFF.

The genes are TRBV6-5 and TRBJ2-7; no firm D call. The V end was cut by 4 bases, the J end by 3 bases, with 13 bases between. The CDR3 totals 14 residues. Germline-derived CDR1 and CDR2 are MNHEY and SVGAGI. This CDR3 reads CASSSDPRGYEQYF. The CDR3 DNA reads TGTGCCAGCAGTTCCGACCCCCGAGGCTACGAGCAGTACTTC.

CDR3 sequence: CASSPQGDSTEAFF. For the CDR3, the DNA is TGTGCCAGCAGCCCACAGGGGGATAGCACTGAAGCTTTCTTT. The chain uses TRBV7-6 and TRBJ1-1; 8 positions match TRBD1. The trim removed 5 bases at V and 4 bases at J, leaving 6 bases unmatched. CDR3 length equals 14 residues. Per germline, CDR1 SGHVS and CDR2 FNYEAQ.

This clone has just a few counts. V is TRBV29-1 and J is TRBJ1-1, with 8 bases aligning to TRBD1. V dropped 7 bases and J dropped 3; count of bases not matched to a gene: 7. The CDR3 extends over 13 amino acids. The V gene's germline CDR1 is SQVTM and CDR2 ANQGSEA. CDR3 loop: CSATSQGDTEAFF. CDR3 bases: TGCAGCGCCACCTCACAGGGGGACACTGAAGCTTTCTTT.

This clone was found a few times. The chain combines TRBV23-1 with TRBJ1-2, with 7 nucleotides matching TRBD1. TRBV23-1 is labeled an ORF, and its function is uncertain. Trimming at V came to 4 bases and at J to 8 bases, leaving 10 bases not matched to a gene. The CDR3 length is 14 residues. CDR3 protein: CASSLGTARRGYTF. The CDR3 coding sequence is TGCGCCAGCAGTCTTGGGACAGCTAGGAGGGGCTACACCTTC.

The rearrangement uses TRBV5-1 and TRBJ2-1; 8 positions match TRBD2. The V gene's germline CDR1 is SGHRS and CDR2 YFSETQ. The CDR3 sequence is 13 residues long. V lost 4 bases to trimming and J lost 8 bases; unmatched junction nucleotides: 5. CDR3 region: CASSPLAGDEQFF. Here the CDR3 DNA reads TGCGCCAGCAGCCCGCTAGCGGGCGATGAGCAGTTCTTC.

This chain links TRBV7-9 with TRBJ1-6, with D possibly matching TRBD1 (6 bases). Germline CDR1 SEHNR, CDR2 FQNEAQ (reference sequence). The CDR3 runs to 18 residues. V lost 3 bases, J lost 2 bases, and 17 bases lay in between. DNA for the CDR3: TGTGCCAGCAGCTTGATCCGGAAACAGGGAACCTATAATTCACCCCTCCACTTT. Translation gives CASSLIRKQGTYNSPLHF.

This clone was counted a few times. This chain joins TRBV5-4 and TRBJ1-1; 11 positions agree with TRBD1. V lost 4 bases to trimming and J lost 11 bases; unmatched junction nucleotides: 7. Germline V lookup: CDR1 SGHNT, CDR2 YYREEE (reference sequence). The CDR3 contains 13 residues. As DNA, the CDR3 is TGTGCCAGCAGCGCGGGACAGGGGGGGAGTGCTTTCTTT. Protein product: CASSAGQGGSAFF.

The gene calls are TRBV9 and TRBJ2-5; D unresolved. V dropped 4 bases and J dropped 1 base, with 5 bases sitting between them. Germline CDR1 SGDLS, CDR2 YYNGEE. CDR3 length equals 12 residues. Here the CDR3 reads CASSPIQETQYF. For the CDR3, the DNA is TGTGCCAGCAGCCCCATCCAAGAGACCCAGTACTTC.

This clone was seen a few times. The CDR3 DNA follows: TGTGCCTGGAGTGCGCAAACTGGCACTGAAGCTTTCTTT. The encoded protein is CAWSAQTGTEAFF. The chain employs TRBV30 and TRBJ1-1; D remains ambiguous. V was clipped by 1 base and J by 4 bases, with 10 bases between them. The CDR3 consists of 13 residues. Germline values: CDR1 GTSNPN, CDR2 SVGIG (reference sequence). Full variable domain (rest looked up from reference TRBV30 and TRBJ1-1): SQTIHQWPATLVQPVGSPLSLECTVEGTSNPNLYWYRQAAGRGLQLLFYSVGIGQISSEVPQNLSASRPQDRQFILSSKKLLLSDSGFYLCAWSAQTGTEAFFGQGTRLTVV.

This clone was observed a handful of times. The chain carries TRBV30 and TRBJ2-5; D is uncertain. With 2 bases removed from V and 1 base from J, the gap between germline ends came to 8 bases. CDR1 is GTSNPN, CDR2 SVGIG, per germline (reference sequence). This CDR3 has 13 residues. The CDR3 spells CAWSYGGQETQYF. The CDR3 DNA reads as TGTGCCTGGAGTTATGGCGGCCAAGAGACCCAGTACTTC.

This chain joins TRBV2 and TRBJ2-1, with D uncertain. Germline loops: CDR1 SNHLY, CDR2 FYNNEI. V lost 8 bases and J 9 bases, leaving 14 bases between the germline ends. CDR3 length equals 12 residues. The CDR3 sequence is CASCPSNTEQFF. The CDR3 DNA reads TGTGCCAGCTGCCCTAGTAATACTGAGCAGTTCTTC.

The J gene is TRBJ1-3, the V gene TRBV30; maybe TRBD1 (6 bases). This CDR3 is 15 amino acids long. Germline lookup yields CDR1 GTSNPN and CDR2 SVGIG (reference sequence). Trimming removed 1 base at V and 0 bases at J, with 10 bases between. The CDR3 nucleotides read TGTGCCTGGAGTGAGGGGGACAACTCTGGAAACACCATATATTTT. It encodes CAWSEGDNSGNTIYF.

The CDR3 DNA reads TGTGCCAGCAGCTCTCAGGACAGCTCTGGAAACACCATATATTTT. Translated: CASSSQDSSGNTIYF. The genes are TRBV7-9 and TRBJ1-3, with D possibly TRBD1 on 6 matching bases. CDR3 length: 15 amino acids. Trimming took 4 bases from V and 0 from J, leaving 10 bases between them. Germline lookup yields CDR1 SEHNR and CDR2 FQNEAQ (reference sequence).

The V call is TRBV18, the J call TRBJ1-2; 11 bases match TRBD1. Germline V gene sequence: CDR1 KGHSH, CDR2 LQKENI. There are 16 residues in the CDR3. Losses at the gene ends were 3 bases for V and 6 bases for J; bases not matched to a gene: 9. In DNA, the CDR3 is TGTGCCAGCTCACCCCTCCGGACAGGGGGCGACCATGGCTACACCTTC. Protein product: CASSPLRTGGDHGYTF.

A few counts support this clone. The rearrangement links TRBV30 to TRBJ2-7; D gene uncertain. Germline-derived CDR1 and CDR2 are GTSNPN and SVGIG (reference sequence). Trimming removed 0 bases at V and 3 bases at J, with 6 bases between. The CDR3 extends over 12 amino acids. This chain's CDR3 is CAWSVSDYEQYF. The CDR3, as DNA: TGTGCCTGGAGTGTGTCAGACTACGAGCAGTACTTC.

This clone came up a few times. The chain recombines TRBV4-1 with TRBJ1-1; D might be TRBD1 (5 bases). Trimming removed 2 bases at V and 6 bases at J, with 19 bases between. The germline CDR1 and CDR2 sequences are MGHRA and YSYEKL. CDR3 length equals 16 residues. Written as DNA, the CDR3 is TGCGCCAGCAGCCAACCCGCAGGGAAAATCGCTTCTGAAGCTTTCTTT. Translation: CASSQPAGKIASEAFF.

The V call is TRBV7-6, the J call TRBJ2-1; a possible D gene is TRBD1 (5 bases). CDR1 SGHVS and CDR2 FNYEAQ come from the germline V gene. The CDR3 runs to 11 residues. Deletions cut 11 bases from V and 4 bases from J, with 9 bases between. CDR3 nucleotide sequence: TGTGCCTCGACAGCGTACAATGAGCAGTTCTTC. It codes for CASTAYNEQFF. The full variable domain, completed using reference TRBV7-6 and TRBJ2-1, is GAGVSQSPRYKVTKRGQDVALRCDPISGHVSLYWYRQALGQGPEFLTYFNYEAQQDKSGLPNDRFSAERPEGSISTLTIQRTEQRDSAMYRCASTAYNEQFFGPGTRLTVL.

In this sample, this clone turned up a few times. CDR3 residues: CASGSFVETQYF. CDR3 DNA: TGTGCTAGTGGTTCCTTCGTGGAGACCCAGTACTTC. The chain combines TRBV12-5 with TRBJ2-5; D gene unclear. Trimming took off 4 bases at V and 5 bases at J, with 8 bases between the two ends. The CDR3 has 12 residues. Germline V gene lookup returns CDR1 LGHNT and CDR2 FRNRAP.

This clone turned up a few times. This rearrangement joins TRBV30 to TRBJ1-2; tentatively, D is TRBD1 (5 bases). Trimming stripped 6 bases from V and 1 base from J, with 15 bases between. The germline V gene has CDR1 GTSNPN and CDR2 SVGIG (reference sequence). The CDR3 covers 14 residues. CDR3 region: CACADSRVNYGYTF. DNA of the CDR3: TGTGCCTGTGCTGACAGCCGTGTTAACTATGGCTACACCTTC.

The genes are TRBV30 and TRBJ1-2; the D gene is possibly TRBD1 (5 bases). This CDR3 is 14 amino acids long. The V end lost 3 bases, the J end lost 5 bases, and 16 bases lay between the germline ends. Germline loops: CDR1 GTSNPN, CDR2 SVGIG (reference sequence). CDR3 nucleotides: TGTGCCTGGAGAGATTCGGGGGTCGGGTATGGCTACACCTTC. Residues: CAWRDSGVGYGYTF. Full variable domain (outside the CDR3, taken from reference TRBV30 and TRBJ1-2): SQTIHQWPATLVQPVGSPLSLECTVEGTSNPNLYWYRQAAGRGLQLLFYSVGIGQISSEVPQNLSASRPQDRQFILSSKKLLLSDSGFYLCAWRDSGVGYGYTFGSGTRLTVV.

This chain connects TRBV2 to TRBJ2-5; 8 bases fit TRBD1. The CDR3 is 14 amino acids. The V segment lost 6 bases and the J segment 2 bases; nucleotides outside the gene matches: 5. Germline V gene data show CDR1 as SNHLY and CDR2 as FYNNEI. The CDR3 bases are TGTGCCAGCAGCGAACAGGGGGGACAAGAGACCCAGTACTTC. This sequence encodes CASSEQGGQETQYF.

This clone was observed a few times. This chain joins TRBV21-1 and TRBJ1-2; TRBD1, the table's D call, lacks a check against the DNA. TRBV21-1 is a known pseudogene. The CDR3 runs 16 residues. The CDR3 region is CASSFPPWAGQYGYTF. The CDR3 DNA follows: TGTGCCAGCAGCTTTCCTCCATGGGCAGGGCAATATGGCTACACCTTC.

The V and J genes are TRBV5-6 and TRBJ2-1, with 11 nucleotides matching TRBD1. CDR3 length: 16 amino acids. Germline V lookup: CDR1 SGHDT, CDR2 YYEEEE. With 0 bases clipped from V and 9 bases from J, the junction kept 8 bases outside the gene matches. CDR3 amino acids: CASSLGGGDRGSEQFF. In DNA, the CDR3 is TGTGCCAGCAGCTTGGGGGGTGGGGACAGGGGGTCTGAGCAGTTCTTC.